This record concerns one TCR beta chain sequence. What it recognizes is unknown. An absence of ophthalmopathy progression within 18 months meant stable Graves' hyperthyroidism. Among the patients, aged 18 to 65, hyperthyroidism was newly diagnosed and had lasted under 2 months. Using RNA transcripts as the source, TCR beta CDR3 regions were amplified. TCR CDR3 regions were first amplified by RT-PCR with HTBI primers. One entry per CDR3 protein, called by TCRdb with MiXCR from the multiplex PCR reads. The sample has a few hundred thousand distinct CDR3 sequences, less than 25% seen once. Trimming pared 0 bases from V and 0 bases from J, leaving 15 bases between. Looked up from germline, CDR1 is SGHAT and CDR2 is FQDESV (reference sequence). The CDR3 totals 17 residues. The source of the sample is a study of T cells in Graves' hyperthyroidism and ophthalmopathy. Findings and caveats of the study: Most thyroid clonotypes expanded above 0.001 were also detected in blood. By a 13 V-J model, ophthalmopathy was set apart from stable hyperthyroidism.

The source material was blood. This chain joins TRBV11-1 and TRBJ2-7; weak D call: TRBD2 (5 bases). The origin of this receptor is a man aged 18 to 30 with Graves' hyperthyroidism. The CDR3 coding sequence is TGTGCCAGCAGCTTAGCCCCGGCGGGCCTCAGCTCCTACGAGCAGTACTTC. Protein: CASSLAPAGLSSYEQYF.